The entry that follows covers one TCR beta chain sequence. No antigen is known for it. The sample belongs to a study of blood T cells in healthy people across ages. Trimming pared 4 bases from V and 9 bases from J, leaving 14 bases between. CDR1 is SGHRS, CDR2 YFSETQ, per germline. CDR3 length: 14 residues. Study conclusions and caveats: Diversity of TCR beta per million T cells declined in a roughly linear way with age.

Using a J-beta primer mix together with a sample-barcoded 5' primer, a second PCR was run for about 6 to 12 cycles. TCRdb re-called the 5' RACE reads through MiXCR, storing one row per CDR3 protein. The data hold about 1,400,000 distinct CDR3 sequences, with roughly 40% observed a single time. The V gene is TRBV5-1, the J gene TRBJ1-6; D gene ambiguous. Sequenced input: blood. The origin of this receptor is a woman between 18 and 29 years old in good health. CDR3 sequence reads: CASSQSFGSSPLHF. The CDR3 DNA is TGCGCCAGCAGCCAATCTTTTGGCAGTTCACCCCTCCACTTT.